A selection of T cell receptor beta chains follows, all from one sample in a study of beta chain features in type 1 diabetes. This table comes from immunoSEQ multiplex PCR, and its TCRdb copy is limited to in-frame clones, with some not included. The profile shows about 140,000 clones, over 8% of them singletons. Input material: central memory CD4+ T cells from blood. The receptor source for this set is a woman in her thirties or forties in good health. CDR3s include the opening cysteine and the closing phenylalanine or tryptophan.

CDR3 | J | V
CASSQEDLQETQYF | TRBJ2-5 | TRBV4-3
CASRGASTDTQYF | TRBJ2-3 | TRBV7-2
CASSYGTSGGNTQYF | TRBJ2-3 | TRBV7-2
CASSSSIAVPYNEQFF | TRBJ2-1 | TRBV7-2
CASSYSGTGQETQYF | TRBJ2-5 | TRBV6-5
CASGLAGGRTQYF | TRBJ2-3 | TRBV7-6
CASSLTLRTSGGETQYF | TRBJ2-5 | TRBV7-9
CASSLGGPNQPQHF | TRBJ1-5 | TRBV11-2
CASSDFREETQYF | TRBJ2-5 | TRBV5-6
CAISGRRGLAGSPYEQYF | TRBJ2-7 | TRBV10-3